This TCR beta chain emerged from a study of OX40 agonist ivuxolimab in advanced cancers. Background for the entire study: Ivuxolimab was a fully human IgG2 agonistic monoclonal antibody targeting the costimulatory receptor OX40 (CD134). Among the approximately 54 dose-escalation patients, some 20 had hepatocellular carcinoma, 15 or so melanoma, 9 renal cell carcinoma and 9 head and neck cancer. Intravenous ivuxolimab was administered to patients every 2 weeks at six dose levels: 0.01, 0.1, 0.3, 1.5, 3 and 10 mg/kg. The paper covers the monotherapy dose-escalation part of the phase I ivuxolimab trial, which included N ≈ 50 patients. Patients were allowed to have had prior anti-PD-1, anti-PD-L1 or anti-CTLA-4 therapy, and roughly two fifths of the dose-escalation patients had been treated with checkpoint inhibitors. Partial responses occurred in three dose-escalation patients, of whom one had hepatocellular carcinoma and two had cutaneous melanoma. In the dose-escalation cohort, approximately 83% of patients were male, and the mean age was roughly 56 years with a range of 23 to 79. The point of sequencing TCRbeta in the periphery was to test whether ivuxolimab changed TCR sequence diversity and drove clonal T-cell expansion. Overall study outcomes, separate from this receptor: In partial responders in the 0.1-3.0 mg/kg groups, normalized peripheral clonal expansion was found to be among the lowest, especially among CD8+ T cells. At doses of 0.1 to 3.0 mg/kg, clonal expansion of both CD4+ and CD8+ T cells in blood was seen between baseline and week 6. The antigen specificity of the clonally expanded peripheral T cells was not determined. On average, CD8+ T cells showed more expanded clones than CD4+ T cells after ivuxolimab. Low levels of normalized T-cell clonal expansion were also seen in some nonresponding patients.

Including cysteine and phenylalanine, the CDR3 has 15 amino acids. The entry retains the CDR3 DNA only, 45 bases that are in frame from base 1. For CDR1 and CDR2, the germline V gene lists KGHSH and LQKENI. V is shortened by 3 bases, J by 1 base, and the region joining them spans 12 bases. Patients with a history of autoimmune disease or receiving systemic immunosuppression were excluded from the trial. Peripheral blood for TCR sequencing was drawn from every dose cohort at baseline, at cycle 4 day 1 and at cycle 7 day 1. Samples were obtained from an open-label, multicenter, first-in-human phase I dose-escalation trial of ivuxolimab. Adults with locally advanced or metastatic melanoma, renal cell carcinoma, hepatocellular carcinoma or head and neck squamous cell carcinoma were enrolled in the trial. Before TCR sequencing, CD4+ T cells and CD8+ T cells from peripheral blood were sorted into separate populations.

Genomic DNA was isolated from the sorted cells so that the TCRbeta CDR3 region could be sequenced. The immunoSEQ Assay was used to sequence the TCRbeta CDR3 regions. The immuneACCESS repertoire file appears here via TCRdb, limited to in-frame rearrangements. These files lack a portion of the clones; in checked studies, under half of the deficit traces to unresolved V genes, and the cause of the others is not known. The sample table lists 80,000 or so clones, roughly 84% of them with a count of one. The ten largest make up just under 7% of the sample. This clone was seen only once. What antigen it recognizes has not been identified. Base qualities are not provided; no much larger clone lies one nucleotide away.

This specimen consisted of CD4+ or CD8+ T cells sorted from blood, obtained in a trial of the OX40 agonist ivuxolimab. The rearrangement combines TRBV18 with TRBJ1-1; the D gene identity is not certain. The sequence was obtained from an adult with an advanced solid tumor such as melanoma, head and neck, liver or kidney cancer. The nucleotides are TGTGCCAGCTCACCCTCCCGGGCGCCGAACACTGAAGCTTTCTTT. Its translation reads: CASSPSRAPNTEAFF. Where the CDR3 stops, the reference TRBV18 and TRBJ1-1 genes take over; the full variable domain is NAGVMQNPRHLVRRRGQEARLRCSPMKGHSHVYWYRQLPEEGLKFMVYLQKENIIDESGMPKERFSAEFPKEGPSILRIQQVVRGDSAAYFCASSPSRAPNTEAFFGQGTRLTVV.